One and the same sample provided the 14 T cell receptor beta chains below, sequenced in a study of tumor and adjacent non-tumor tissue in lung cancer (dated by TCRdb to 2017 to 2018). Bulk unsorted tissue served as the source for RNA extraction, and RNA quality was assessed using a NanoDrop ND-1000 and an Agilent 2100. The normal lung samples consisted of distant non-tumor tissue collected more than 3 cm from the tumor edge. Library construction relied on multiplex PCR. The run used an Illumina HiSeq 2500. TCRbeta libraries were constructed through three rounds of nested PCR with primers (Table S4) according to protocols adapted from ARM-PCR. The public reads were reprocessed in TCRdb via fastp at Q25 and MiXCR, keeping in-frame beta chains. Entries are consolidated by CDR3 protein sequence, retaining the most common genes and DNA. The sample table shows approximately 100,000 distinct CDR3 sequences, and 60% to 70% are seen once. The top ten hold under 20% of the sample.

The specimen sequenced was distant non-tumor lung tissue. Receptors were obtained from a man aged 55-75 years with non-small cell lung cancer.

The sample holds a few counts of this clonotype. This may come from a read error, since a much larger clone is one base off. The chain links TRBV5-5 to TRBJ2-7; 9 bases map to TRBD2. In germline, CDR1 is SGHKS, CDR2 YYEKEE (reference sequence). The CDR3 spans 15 residues. CDR3 sequence: CASNLGPSGNYEQYF. CDR3 coding DNA: TGTGCCAGCAACTTGGGCCCTAGCGGGAACTACGAGCAGTACTTC.

The sample holds one count of this clonotype. The junction departs from germline at one end; a sequencing error may be responsible. The chain carries TRBV6-5 and TRBJ2-2; D possibly matches TRBD1 or TRBD2 (5 bases each). CDR1 and CDR2 from the germline V gene are MNHEY and SVGAGI. CDR3 length: 15 amino acids. CDR3: CASKSAGMNTGELFF. In DNA, the CDR3 is TGTGCCAGCAAATCCGCAGGGATGAACACCGGGGAACTGTTTTTT.

V gene TRBV10-3 combines with J gene TRBJ2-5, with D tentatively TRBD1 (6 bases). CDR1 and CDR2 from the germline V gene are ENHRY and SYGVKD. The V end was cut by 10 bases, the J end by 2 bases, with 20 bases between. This CDR3 is 15 amino acids long. The CDR3 DNA reads TGTGCCACTAGTGAGATTCAGGGGACACAAGAGACCCAGTACTTC. It codes for CATSEIQGTQETQYF.

In the case of this clonotype: Since the CDR3 does not end with the conserved phenylalanine or tryptophan, this likely comes from a read error. The J gene is TRBJ2-1, the V gene TRBV13, with D perhaps TRBD1 or TRBD2 (6 bases each). From germline, CDR1 is PRHDT and CDR2 FYEKMQ (reference sequence). The germline V and J ends were trimmed by 2 bases and 8 bases, with 10 bases remaining between them. CDR3 size: 13 residues. The CDR3 is CASSLTGAHEQFL. For the CDR3, the DNA is TGTGCCAGCAGCTTAACGGGGGCCCATGAGCAGTTCCTC.

The chain carries TRBV11-3 and TRBJ2-1; D gene ambiguous. There are 16 residues in the CDR3. V was trimmed by 5 bases and J by 8 bases, leaving 22 bases between them. Germline CDR1 is SGHNT and CDR2 is YENEEA. CDR3 sequence: CASSPGALPGKDEQFF. CDR3 in DNA: TGTGCCAGCAGCCCCGGAGCGCTCCCCGGCAAAGATGAGCAGTTCTTC.

V usage is TRBV6-1 and J usage is TRBJ2-2, with unresolved D. V was trimmed by 5 bases and J by 4 bases, leaving 8 bases between them. CDR1 MNHNS and CDR2 SASEGT come from the germline V gene. The CDR3 consists of 13 residues. CDR3 nucleotide sequence: TGTGCCAGCAGTAGAGCGCGCACCGGGGAGCTGTTTTTT. It is translated as CASSRARTGELFF.

A remark on this clonotype: Because the CDR3 is missing its conserved closing phenylalanine or tryptophan, this is likely a read error. The limits of the CDR3 on the DNA are not certain, so only TCRdb's listed CDR3 is given. V gene TRBV11-2 combines with J gene TRBJ2-1; the table calls TRBD2, which could not be checked here. The CDR3 spans 15 amino acids, including both terminal residues. Per the germline V gene, CDR1 is SGHAT and CDR2 is FQNNGV. This CDR3 is CASSPRFGADNEQFL.

V usage is TRBV11-3 and J usage is TRBJ2-2; 7 bases align to TRBD1. Germline-derived CDR1 and CDR2 are SGHNT and YENEEA. Unmatched junction bases numbered 24, after V lost 6 bases and J lost 14 bases. The CDR3 has 17 amino acids. CDR3 in DNA: TGTGCCAGCAGTTTCCCCAGGGGGTACACTACTACCGGGGTCCTGTTTTTT. It encodes CASSFPRGYTTTGVLFF.

Comments on this clonotype: One end of the junction is discordant with germline, which a read error may explain. The chain employs TRBV6-2 or TRBV6-3 and TRBJ2-1; tentatively, D is TRBD1 (6 bases). Germline CDR1 and CDR2: MNHEY and SVGEGT. The CDR3 consists of 16 residues. CDR3 DNA sequence: TGTGCCAGCAGCACCCTGATAATAGCTGGGGACAATGAGCAGTTGTTC. It yields the protein CASSTLIIAGDNEQLF.

With respect to this clonotype: The junction differs from germline at one of its ends, possibly a read error. The chain is built from TRBV4-2 and TRBJ2-5, with D perhaps assigned TRBD1 or TRBD2 (5 bases each). The germline gives CDR1 LGHNA, CDR2 YNFKEQ. The CDR3 totals 16 residues. The CDR3 spells CGSSQDSGTCQETQYF. DNA of the CDR3: TGTGGCAGCAGCCAAGATAGTGGGACGTGCCAAGAGACCCAGTACTTC.

The chain's CDR3 is CAISDPSEDEQYF. The CDR3 bases are TGTGCCATCAGTGACCCGTCCGAGGACGAGCAGTACTTC. The chain has TRBV10-3 and TRBJ2-7; D remains unclear. V lost 3 bases, J lost 5 bases, and 11 bases lay in between. The CDR3 totals 13 residues. Germline-derived CDR1 and CDR2 are ENHRY and SYGVKD.

The CDR3 spells CAGTEGGEQYF. The CDR3 nucleotides read TGTGCAGGCACCGAGGGTGGGGAGCAGTACTTC. The chain is built from TRBV12-3 or TRBV12-4 and TRBJ2-7, with D maybe TRBD2 (5 bases). The CDR3 consists of 11 residues.

The V gene is TRBV6-6, the J gene TRBJ2-7, with unresolved D. Germline loops: CDR1 MNHNY, CDR2 SVGAGI (reference sequence). V was trimmed by 7 bases and J by 7 bases, leaving 20 bases between them. This CDR3 comprises 14 residues. Here the CDR3 reads CASIEAQRTHEQYF. Written as DNA, the CDR3 is TGTGCCAGCATAGAGGCACAGAGGACGCATGAGCAGTACTTC.

At least ten counts were recorded for this clonotype. J is TRBJ1-2 and V is TRBV6-2 or TRBV6-3; 8 nucleotides match TRBD1. The junction had 3 bases not matched to a gene; V was cut back by 5 bases and J by 4 bases. The length of the CDR3 is 13 residues. Germline V CDR1 and CDR2: MNHEY, SVGEGT. For the CDR3, the DNA is TGTGCCAGCAGTATCGGGACAGGCTATGGCTACACCTTC. Translated: CASSIGTGYGYTF.